Shown below are 5 T cell receptor beta chains from a single sample sequenced in a study of graft-versus-host responses after intestinal transplantation. TCRdb's table, derived via immunoSEQ multiplex PCR, lists solely in-frame clones and lacks some. The table records about 83,000 clones, around nine tenths of them present only once. The antigens for these receptors are not known. The material sequenced was unstimulated CD4+ T cells sorted from spleen or lymph node cells, taken before intestinal transplant. All receptors derive from a human donor who received an intestinal transplant.

The chain recombines TRBV7-6 with TRBJ1-5, with 8 positions matching TRBD1. V dropped 0 bases and J dropped 3; count of bases not matched to a gene: 4. CDR3 length: 16 amino acids. Germline loops: CDR1 SGHVS, CDR2 FNYEAQ. CDR3 DNA: TGTGCCAGCAGCTTAGCAACAGGGGGTACCAATCAGCCCCAGCATTTT. As protein: CASSLATGGTNQPQHF.

V usage is TRBV19 and J usage is TRBJ1-2, with 7 bases that match TRBD1. The CDR3 consists of 13 residues. Germline CDR1 and CDR2: LNHDA and SQIVND (reference sequence). Unmatched junction bases numbered 4, after V lost 5 bases and J lost 4 bases. The CDR3 loop reads CASSPDRSYGYTF. The CDR3, as DNA: TGTGCCAGTAGTCCGGACAGGTCCTATGGCTACACCTTC. Together with reference TRBV19 and TRBJ1-2, the CDR3 gives the full variable domain: DGGITQSPKYLFRKEGQNVTLSCEQNLNHDAMYWYRQDPGQGLRLIYYSQIVNDFQKGDIAEGYSVSREKKESFPLTVTSAQKNPTAFYLCASSPDRSYGYTFGSGTRLTVV.

The rearrangement joins TRBV4-2 to TRBJ1-5; 11 nucleotides match TRBD1. Trimming cost V 3 bases and J 7 bases; bases outside gene matches: 5. CDR1 and CDR2 from the germline V gene are LGHNA and YNFKEQ. The CDR3 is 15 amino acids. The DNA of the CDR3 is TGTGCCAGCAGCCAGGGACAGGGGGGGTGGCAGCCCCAGCATTTT. Protein product: CASSQGQGGWQPQHF.

The chain combines TRBV20-1 with TRBJ2-7, with no clear D. This CDR3 region has 11 residues. Trimming removed 1 base at V and 3 bases at J, with 4 bases between. CDR1 DFQATT and CDR2 SNEGSKA come from the germline V gene (reference sequence). CDR3 nucleotide sequence: TGCAGTGCTAGAGGACACTACGAGCAGTACTTC. Its protein is CSARGHYEQYF.

The CDR3 is CASSAGQRTSTDTQYF. CDR3 in DNA: TGTGCCAGCAGCGCCGGACAGCGCACTAGCACAGATACGCAGTATTTT. The chain has TRBV9 and TRBJ2-3; TRBD1 is a possible D gene (6 bases). CDR1 and CDR2 (germline): SGDLS, YYNGEE. V dropped 3 bases and J dropped 0 bases, with 14 bases sitting between them. CDR3 size: 16 residues.